These T cell receptor beta chains were read from a single sample in a study of T cells in Graves' hyperthyroidism and ophthalmopathy. TCRdb recomputed calls from the multiplex PCR reads with MiXCR, one row per CDR3 protein. The sample shows hundreds of thousands of distinct CDR3 sequences, 15% to 19% of them seen only once. The sequenced sample consisted of blood. Every receptor here comes from a woman aged 18-35 years with Graves' hyperthyroidism. Both conserved end residues are part of each CDR3.

j_call v_call cdr3_aa
TRBJ2-5 TRBV12-3/TRBV12-4 CASSPHRDRELEETQYF
TRBJ2-1 TRBV5-4 CASSPLGAPNYNEQFF
TRBJ1-6 TRBV6-1 CASSIDRGPGNSPLHF
TRBJ2-2 TRBV18 CASSPAGSPYGELFF
TRBJ1-3 TRBV5-6 CASSLEAHSGNTIYF
TRBJ2-1 TRBV13 CASSRPGTSGNNEQFF
TRBJ2-3 TRBV2 CASSPSIAGGQGDTQYF
TRBJ1-6 TRBV30 CAWETGNNSPLHF
TRBJ2-3 TRBV15 CATSRDGTSGYTDTQYF
TRBJ2-7 TRBV6-1 CASSGAGGLGGHYEQYF
TRBJ2-3 TRBV27 CASSLFSEVGTDTQYF
TRBJ2-7 TRBV12-5 CASGLLAGDLSYEQYF
TRBJ1-2 TRBV7-8 CASSLETGGGYTF
TRBJ2-2 TRBV28 CASSFLSGEGLAGFGELFF
TRBJ2-1 TRBV12-3/TRBV12-4 CASSLRTVGEQFF
TRBJ2-1 TRBV24-1 CATSPPGDYNEQFF
TRBJ2-5 TRBV19 CASSIALRQETQYF
TRBJ2-3 TRBV5-1 CASSYGTTDTQYF
TRBJ1-2 TRBV7-9 CASSSEPAGGYTF
TRBJ1-2 TRBV18 CASSPTGDGYTF
TRBJ2-7 TRBV30 CACQRQGGESYEQYF
TRBJ2-1 TRBV10-3 CAISGTGTSLYNEQFF
TRBJ2-3 TRBV19 CASSARGTVDTQYF
TRBJ2-3 TRBV3-1 CASSRGSGDTQYF
TRBJ1-5 TRBV2 CASRGRVQPQHF
TRBJ2-2 TRBV5-6 CASSWDRVTGELFF